This T cell receptor (beta chain) was recovered during a study of blood T cell repertoires in COVID-19. Original analysis: Amplifying reference gene primers gave estimates of nucleated cell counts. Profiled with immunoSEQ multiplex PCR; TCRdb holds only in-frame clones, not every one. V and J calls and clone size are those listed in that table; D and trimming were worked out from the DNA. The sample contains tens of thousands of clones, about nine tenths of which appear only once. Germline-derived CDR1 and CDR2 are MDHEN and SYDVKM. Trimming took off 5 bases at V and 2 bases at J, with 12 bases between the two ends. This CDR3 is 15 amino acids long.

This TCR was sampled from a man aged 50 or older with active COVID-19. The sequencing sample was made of peripheral blood. This chain connects TRBV28 to TRBJ2-2, with D possibly matching TRBD1 (6 bases). Here the CDR3 DNA reads TGTGCCAGCAGTCCGGACAGTACAAACACCGGGGAGCTGTTTTTT. It yields the protein CASSPDSTNTGELFF.